This TCR beta chain stems from a study of blood T cell repertoires in COVID-19. Generated by immunoSEQ multiplex PCR, the TCRdb table keeps only in-frame clones and is missing some. The repertoire holds around 250,000 clones, with around four fifths as singletons. CDR1 is SGHTA, CDR2 FQGNSA, per germline. This CDR3 region has 13 residues. J gave up 5 bases and V 5 bases, and 4 bases lay outside the gene matches. Sequencing was done on a sample of peripheral blood. This chain uses TRBV7-2 with TRBJ2-5, with 8 positions matching TRBD1. This TCR came from a man aged 55-75 years who had recovered from COVID-19. The DNA of the CDR3 is TGTGCCAGCAGCGGAGACAGGGGTGAGACCCAGTACTTC. Translation: CASSGDRGETQYF.